This TCR beta chain was retrieved from a study of prognosis after radiotherapy for stage I lung cancer. Across the whole study: No patient had concurrent therapy with stereotactic body radiotherapy. General observations from the study: Unique TCR clone counts went down once patients had stereotactic body radiation therapy, median approximately 10,000 versus 7,000.

Two-round multiplex PCR on genomic DNA was the method by which TCR beta CDR3 was amplified. Round one of PCR was performed, and it used primers specific to each TRBV and TRBJ gene. TCRdb recomputed calls from the multiplex PCR reads with MiXCR, one row per CDR3 protein. The sample holds tens of thousands of distinct CDR3 sequences; roughly 31% are singletons and the top ten take 9% to 13%. Concerning this clonotype itself: Its antigen is not identified.

Germline lookup yields CDR1 DFQATT and CDR2 SNEGSKA (reference sequence). V gave up 5 bases and J gave up 5 bases, with 19 bases separating them. CDR3 size: 16 residues. V and J are TRBV20-1 and TRBJ1-6; possible D gene TRBD1, 5 bases. The material was PBMCs, obtained before or after stereotactic body radiation therapy (not recorded which). The TCR sequence derives from a donor over 45 with non-small cell lung cancer. This CDR3 is CSAPDPAGMNNSPLHF. In DNA, the CDR3 is TGCAGTGCTCCGGACCCGGCAGGGATGAATAATTCACCCCTCCACTTT.